This is a list of T cell receptor beta chains from one sample in a study of CD8 T cells in Susac syndrome. Using its own MiXCR run on the immunoSEQ multiplex PCR reads, TCRdb lists one record per CDR3 protein. The table includes about 130,000 distinct CDR3 sequences, around 94% detected once. Material: CD8+ T cells from PBMCs. These receptors all stem from a human donor with Susac syndrome. Each CDR3 is given with its conserved first and last residue.

>TRBV12-3/TRBV12-4|TRBJ1-6
CASSPQGKALHF
>TRBV2|TRBJ1-1
CATRPGPQETEAFF
>TRBV30|TRBJ2-1
CAWSELAGFNEQFF
>TRBV20-1|TRBJ2-4
CSARDGGTSGMDDIQYF
>TRBV2|TRBJ2-5
CASKRGGERAQNF
>TRBV12-3/TRBV12-4|TRBJ2-5
CASSPPSGQETQYF
>TRBV20-1|TRBJ2-7
CSARDRDSSYEQYF
>TRBV20-1|TRBJ2-1
CSAERSVDNEQFF
>TRBV3-1|TRBJ1-6
CASSQGQPSSYNSPLHF
>TRBV11-2|TRBJ1-3
CASSKTLYGNTIYF
>TRBV3-1|TRBJ2-2
CASSLSQQGTGELFF
>TRBV5-1|TRBJ1-4
CASSAGTEDEKLFF
>TRBV10-3|TRBJ2-5
CAISSPNAGTGERETQYF
>TRBV19|TRBJ1-2
CASSIIATGYGYTF
>TRBV5-6|TRBJ1-6
CASSLVEGSSPLHF